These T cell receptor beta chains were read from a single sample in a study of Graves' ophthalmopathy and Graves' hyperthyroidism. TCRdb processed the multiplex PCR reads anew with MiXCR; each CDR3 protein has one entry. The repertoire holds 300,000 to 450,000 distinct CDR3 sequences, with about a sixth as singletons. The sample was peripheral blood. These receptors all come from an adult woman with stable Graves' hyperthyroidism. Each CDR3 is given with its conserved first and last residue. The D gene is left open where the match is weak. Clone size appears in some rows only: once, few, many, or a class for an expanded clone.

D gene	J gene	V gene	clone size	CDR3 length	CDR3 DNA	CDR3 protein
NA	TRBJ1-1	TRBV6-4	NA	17	TGTGCCAGCACCCCGGGGGGGGGAACCGGGGTGAACACTGAAGCTTTCTTT	CASTPGGGTGVNTEAFF
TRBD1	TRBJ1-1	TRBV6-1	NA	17	TGTGCCAGCATCTACGAGGAGGACAGGTTGCTCCTCGATTCGGCTTTCTTT	CASIYEEDRLLLDSAFF
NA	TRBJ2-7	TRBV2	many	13	TGTGCCAGCAGCCTGACGGAGGCCTACGAGCAGTACTTC	CASSLTEAYEQYF
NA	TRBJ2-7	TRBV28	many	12	TGTGCCAGCAGTTTACGGCCGTACGAGCAGTACTTC	CASSLRPYEQYF
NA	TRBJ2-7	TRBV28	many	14	TGTGCCAGCAGTTTATCAACCATGGGCTACGAGCAGTACTTC	CASSLSTMGYEQYF
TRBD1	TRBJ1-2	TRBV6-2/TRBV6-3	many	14	TGTGCCAGCAGCCCCGGGACAGGCCCTTGGGGCTACACCTTC	CASSPGTGPWGYTF
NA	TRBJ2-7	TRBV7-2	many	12	TGTGCCAGCAGCTTAGGGAGGTACGAGCAGTACTTC	CASSLGRYEQYF
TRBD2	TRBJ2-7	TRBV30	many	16	TGTGCCTGGAGTGTTGGAGGACTAGCGGGAGCCTACGAGCAGTACTTC	CAWSVGGLAGAYEQYF
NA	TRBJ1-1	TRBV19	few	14	TGTGCCAGTAGTATCGGGATTGGTGCCACTGAAGCTTTCTTT	CASSIGIGATEAFF
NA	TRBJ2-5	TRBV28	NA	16	TGTGCCAGCAGTTTGGGGGGTTTGGTCAGCCAAGAGACCCAGTACTTC	CASSLGGLVSQETQYF
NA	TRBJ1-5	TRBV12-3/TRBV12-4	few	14	TGTGCCAGCAGAGGGGATTCGAGCAATCAGCCCCAGCATTTT	CASRGDSSNQPQHF
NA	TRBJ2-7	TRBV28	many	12	TGTGCCAGCAGTTTATTTAAGACGGCGCAGTACTTC	CASSLFKTAQYF
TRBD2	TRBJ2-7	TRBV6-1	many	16	TGTGCCAGCAGCCACGGACTAGCGGGGACCTCCTACGAGCAGTACTTC	CASSHGLAGTSYEQYF